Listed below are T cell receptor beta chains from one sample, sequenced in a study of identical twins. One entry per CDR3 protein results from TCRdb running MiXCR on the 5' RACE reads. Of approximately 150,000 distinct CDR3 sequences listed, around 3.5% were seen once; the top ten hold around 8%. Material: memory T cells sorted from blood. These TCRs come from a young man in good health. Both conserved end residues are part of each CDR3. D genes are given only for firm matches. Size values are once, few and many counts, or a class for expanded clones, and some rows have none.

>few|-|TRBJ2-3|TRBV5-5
TGTGCCAGCAGCTATGGGGTTAGGCTTCCGGAAGGCGCAGATACGCAGTATTTT
CASSYGVRLPEGADTQYF
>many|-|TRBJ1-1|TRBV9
TGTGCCAGCAGCGTAACCTCCTCTATAAGAAGTGAAGCTTTCTTT
CASSVTSSIRSEAFF
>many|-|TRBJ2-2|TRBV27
TGTGCCAGCAGTTTTTCAGGGGCCACCGGGGAGCTGTTTTTT
CASSFSGATGELFF
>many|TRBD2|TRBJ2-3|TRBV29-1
TGCAGCGTTGACATAGCGGGGGCTAGCACAGATACGCAGTATTTT
CSVDIAGASTDTQYF
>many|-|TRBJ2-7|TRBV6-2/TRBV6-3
TGTGCCAGCAGTTACGCAGCCGGGACGGTATACGAGCAGTACTTC
CASSYAAGTVYEQYF
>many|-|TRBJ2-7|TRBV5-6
TGTGCCAGCAGCTTGGGGTCAGGAATGGAGCAGTACTTC
CASSLGSGMEQYF
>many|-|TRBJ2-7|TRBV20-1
TGCAGTGCTTGTAAAATTTCCTCAGCCACCTACGAGCAGTACTTC
CSACKISSATYEQYF
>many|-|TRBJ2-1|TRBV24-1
TGTGCCACCAGTCATCCGGAGGTTAGAGAGCAGTTCTTC
CATSHPEVREQFF
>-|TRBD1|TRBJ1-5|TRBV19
TGTGCCAGTAGTAGTTCGGGACAGGGGACTCAGCCCCAGCATTTT
CASSSSGQGTQPQHF
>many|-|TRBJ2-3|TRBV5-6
TGTGCCAGCAGCTTGGGGCTGGGAGGCGCAGATACGCAGTATTTT
CASSLGLGGADTQYF
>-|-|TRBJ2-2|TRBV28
TGTGCCAGCAAACCCGGACAGTCGGGCGGGGAGCTGTTTTTT
CASKPGQSGGELFF
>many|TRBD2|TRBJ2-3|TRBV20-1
TGCAGTGCTGTTACTAGCGGGATCACAGATACGCAGTATTTT
CSAVTSGITDTQYF
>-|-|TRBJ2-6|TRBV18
TGTGCCAGCTCACCAGGGAGCTCTGGGGCCAACGTCCTGACTTTC
CASSPGSSGANVLTF
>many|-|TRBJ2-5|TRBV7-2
TGTGCCAGCAGCTCTCGATCGACGGAGACCCAGTACTTC
CASSSRSTETQYF
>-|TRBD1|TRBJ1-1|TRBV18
TGTGCCAGCTCGGGCAGGGGGCTGACTGAAGCTTTCTTT
CASSGRGLTEAFF
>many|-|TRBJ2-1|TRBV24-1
TGTGCCACCAGTGCGAGTTGGGGCGTACGGAGCTCCTACAATGAGCAGTTCTTC
CATSASWGVRSSYNEQFF
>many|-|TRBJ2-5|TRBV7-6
TGTGCCAGCAGCTTATCTATCCAAGAGACCCAGTACTTC
CASSLSIQETQYF
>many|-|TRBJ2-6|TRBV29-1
TGCAGCGTTGCAAACTCTGGGGCCAACGTCCTGACTTTC
CSVANSGANVLTF
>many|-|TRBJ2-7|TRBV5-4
TGTGCCAGCAGCTTAGGGCAGGCGCCCTCCTACGAGCAGTACTTC
CASSLGQAPSYEQYF
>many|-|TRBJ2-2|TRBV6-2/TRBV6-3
TGTGCCAGCAGCCGAACTAGATCGAACACCGGGGAGCTGTTTTTT
CASSRTRSNTGELFF
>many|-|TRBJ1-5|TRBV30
TGTGCCTGGGCAAAGGGTTCGGATAGTCAGCCCCAGCATTTT
CAWAKGSDSQPQHF
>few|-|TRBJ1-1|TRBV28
TGTGCCAGCAGTTCGGCAGGGGTCACTGAAGCTTTCTTT
CASSSAGVTEAFF
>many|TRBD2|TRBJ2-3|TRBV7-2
TGTGCCAGCAGCTTATTAGCGGGAGGCGGAGATACGCAGTATTTT
CASSLLAGGGDTQYF
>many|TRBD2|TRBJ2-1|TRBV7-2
TGTGCCAGCAGCTCGGTGACTAGCGGGAGAATCAATGAGCAGTTCTTC
CASSSVTSGRINEQFF
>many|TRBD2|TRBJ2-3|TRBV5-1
TGCGCCAGCAGCTTGGCCACTAGCGGGAGTTTCTCAGATACGCAGTATTTT
CASSLATSGSFSDTQYF
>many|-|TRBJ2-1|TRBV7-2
TGTGCCAGCAGTTTCAGGAGGGATGATGAGCAGTTCTTC
CASSFRRDDEQFF
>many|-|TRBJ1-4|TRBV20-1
TGCAGTGCCCCTACGGGGTTTCGTGGTGAAAAACTGTTTTTT
CSAPTGFRGEKLFF
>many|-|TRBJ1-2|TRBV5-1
TGCGCCAGCAGCTCCGGGGTTGACTATGGCTACACCTTC
CASSSGVDYGYTF
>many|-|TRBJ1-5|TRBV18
TGTGCCAGCTCACCCGCCGGGGGCATCCAGCCCCAGCATTTT
CASSPAGGIQPQHF
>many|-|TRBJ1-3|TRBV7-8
TGTGCCAGCAGTCCCCCACGGCGCTCTGGAAACACCATATATTTT
CASSPPRRSGNTIYF
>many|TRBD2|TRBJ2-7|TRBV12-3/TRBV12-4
TGTGCCAGCAGAGGTACCGGGACTAGCTCGCGAGAGCAGTACTTC
CASRGTGTSSREQYF
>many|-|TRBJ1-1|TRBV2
TGTGCCAGCGGCGGGAACACTGAAGCTTTCTTT
CASGGNTEAFF
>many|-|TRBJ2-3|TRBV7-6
TGTGCCAGCAGCGTGACAGTAGATACGCAGTATTTT
CASSVTVDTQYF
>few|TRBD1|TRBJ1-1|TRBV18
TGTGCCAGCTCACCAAGGACAGGGACGCCTGAAGCTTTCTTT
CASSPRTGTPEAFF
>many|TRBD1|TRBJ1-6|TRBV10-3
TGTGCCATCAGTGAGACCCGGACAGGAGGTACACCCCTCCACTTT
CAISETRTGGTPLHF
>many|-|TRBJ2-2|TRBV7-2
TGTGCCAGCAGCCTGGCGGGGACCGGGGAGCTGTTTTTT
CASSLAGTGELFF
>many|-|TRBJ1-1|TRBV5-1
TGCGCCAGCAGCTTGACCCCGGTCGATGGCACTGAAGCTTTCTTT
CASSLTPVDGTEAFF
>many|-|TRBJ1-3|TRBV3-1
TGTGCCAGCAGCCTCCAGACCTCTGGAAACACCATATATTTT
CASSLQTSGNTIYF
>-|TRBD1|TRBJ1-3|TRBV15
TGTGCCACCAGCAGCAGGACAGGGGCCGGAAACACCATATATTTT
CATSSRTGAGNTIYF
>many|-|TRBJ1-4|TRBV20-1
TGCAGTGCTACCGGGGTTGGAAATGAAAAACTGTTTTTT
CSATGVGNEKLFF
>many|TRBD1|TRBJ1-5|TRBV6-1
TGTGCCAGCACCAACGAGACAGGGCCCCGCAATCAGCCCCAGCATTTT
CASTNETGPRNQPQHF
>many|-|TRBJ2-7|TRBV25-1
TGTGCCAGCAGTGAATTGTCGGGACGGGGGGCCGAGCAGTACTTC
CASSELSGRGAEQYF
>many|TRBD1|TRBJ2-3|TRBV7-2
TGTGCCAGCAGCTTGGATGGGACAGGGCGGACAGATACGCAGTATTTT
CASSLDGTGRTDTQYF
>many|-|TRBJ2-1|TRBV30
TGTGCCTGGAGTGTTAATAGGGTCGCGGGTGAGCAGTTCTTC
CAWSVNRVAGEQFF
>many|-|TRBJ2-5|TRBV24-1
TGTGCCACCGACGGTGGCGGAGAGACCCAGTACTTC
CATDGGGETQYF